This TCR beta chain was documented in a study of shared clonotypes between healthy human individuals. The table came from immunoSEQ multiplex PCR; TCRdb's copy has only in-frame clones and leaves some out. The sample lists some 1,600,000 clones; under 99% were seen once. About this clone: Within the sample, other DNA sequences also encode this same CDR3.

Germline-derived CDR1 and CDR2 are SGHTA and FQGTGA. Deletions cut 1 base from V and 1 base from J, with 2 bases between. The length of the CDR3 is 13 residues. The rearrangement uses TRBV7-3 and TRBJ1-5; D is uncertain. The source of this sequence is a man aged 25-45 years in good health. Sequencing was performed on naive CD4+ T cells sorted from blood. The subset: CD45RA+ positively selected. The CDR3 protein is CASSLSSNQPQHF. The CDR3 DNA is TGTGCCAGCAGCTTAAGCAGCAATCAGCCCCAGCATTTT.